This is a list of T cell receptor beta chains from one sample in a study of cytomegalovirus exposure and HLA in healthy donors. Some clones are missing from TCRdb's copy, which holds only in-frame ones; the method was immunoSEQ multiplex PCR. Of about 180,000 clones in the sample, around nine tenths are singletons; the top ten hold less than 3.5%. Sequenced input: PBMCs. The receptors were gathered from a man in his late teens or twenties in good health and CMV-seropositive. Both conserved end residues are part of each CDR3. A D gene is named only where the DNA matches it firmly. Clone size is given for some rows only: seen once, a few or many times, or a class if the clone is expanded.

>TRBV6-5|.|TRBJ1-1|.
CASSATPNTEAFF
TGTGCCAGCAGTGCGACACCGAACACTGAAGCTTTCTTT
>TRBV29-1|.|TRBJ1-4|.
CSVMRRATNEKLFF
TGCAGCGTTATGCGGAGGGCAACTAATGAAAAACTGTTTTTT
>TRBV4-2|TRBD1|TRBJ1-2|.
CASSLAGQGEYGYTF
TGTGCCAGCAGCCTAGCCGGACAGGGCGAATATGGCTACACCTTC
>TRBV6-6|TRBD2|TRBJ2-1|.
CASRTGTKNNEQFF
TGTGCCAGCAGGACCGGGACTAAAAACAATGAGCAGTTCTTC
>TRBV10-3|.|TRBJ1-6|.
CAISVRTDNSPLHF
TGTGCCATCAGTGTAAGGACAGACAATTCACCCCTCCACTTT
>TRBV5-4|TRBD1|TRBJ2-5|.
CASDRGQGRETQYF
TGTGCCAGCGACCGTGGACAGGGTCGGGAGACCCAGTACTTC
>TRBV4-2|.|TRBJ2-3|.
CASSQDPVGRAQDTQYF
TGTGCCAGCAGCCAAGATCCGGTCGGCAGGGCCCAGGATACGCAGTATTTT
>TRBV27|.|TRBJ1-5|.
CASSLSSTGSPQHF
TGTGCCAGCAGTTTATCTTCGACGGGATCGCCCCAGCATTTT
>TRBV6-6|.|TRBJ2-7|.
CASSSIRDMNEQYF
TGTGCCAGCAGTTCCATCAGGGATATGAACGAGCAGTACTTC
>TRBV18|TRBD1|TRBJ2-7|.
CASSPGQGVDYEQYF
TGTGCCAGCTCACCGGGACAGGGGGTAGACTACGAGCAGTACTTC
>TRBV5-4|TRBD1|TRBJ2-2|few
CASSADRGRTGELFF
TGTGCCAGCAGCGCTGACAGGGGGCGCACCGGGGAGCTGTTTTTT
>TRBV19|TRBD2|TRBJ2-1|.
CASSIAGGVDEQFF
TGTGCCAGTAGTATAGCGGGAGGGGTCGATGAGCAGTTCTTC
>TRBV30|.|TRBJ2-5|.
CAWSTNGETQYF
TGTGCCTGGAGTACTAACGGAGAGACCCAGTACTTC
>TRBV27|.|TRBJ2-2|.
CASSSSRAGELFF
TGTGCCAGCAGTTCTTCTAGAGCCGGGGAGCTGTTTTTT
>TRBV4-1|.|TRBJ1-5|.
CASSQEIIIGPGRSVDQPQHF
TGCGCCAGCAGCCAAGAGATTATAATCGGGCCAGGGAGGTCGGTCGATCAGCCCCAGCATTTT
>TRBV5-1|TRBD2|TRBJ2-3|.
CASSSPERFRGGQRDTQYF
TGCGCCAGCAGCTCCCCCGAGAGGTTCCGCGGGGGGCAACGGGATACGCAGTATTTT
>TRBV27|.|TRBJ2-1|.
CASRLGSFQGYEQFF
TGTGCCAGCAGATTGGGGAGTTTTCAAGGGTATGAGCAGTTCTTC
>TRBV5-1|TRBD2|TRBJ2-2|.
CASSPGLAGELFF
TGCGCCAGCAGCCCGGGACTAGCCGGGGAGCTGTTTTTT
>TRBV15|TRBD2|TRBJ2-1|.
CATSSHGRGYNEQFF
TGTGCCACCAGCAGCCATGGGCGGGGGTATAATGAGCAGTTCTTC
>TRBV2|.|TRBJ2-7|.
CASKGSSDGEQYF
TGTGCCAGCAAGGGATCTAGCGATGGAGAGCAGTACTTC
>TRBV5-1|TRBD2|TRBJ2-2|.
CASSTGLAGVGLFF
TGCGCCAGCAGCACTGGACTAGCGGGAGTGGGGCTGTTTTTT
>TRBV10-3|TRBD2|TRBJ2-3|.
CAISEELAGGGGTDTQYF
TGTGCCATCAGTGAAGAACTAGCGGGGGGGGGTGGCACAGATACGCAGTATTTT
>TRBV6-5|.|TRBJ1-2|.
CASKQGHGYTF
TGTGCCAGCAAGCAGGGGCATGGCTACACCTTC
>TRBV10-3|.|TRBJ1-1|once
CAISEQGNTEAFF
TGTGCCATCAGCGAACAGGGGAACACTGAAGCTTTCTTT
>TRBV9|.|TRBJ2-3|.
CASSAPTSTDTQYF
TGTGCCAGCAGCGCGCCGACTAGCACAGATACGCAGTATTTT
>TRBV27|TRBD2|TRBJ2-7|.
CASRRGLAGVREQYF
TGTGCCAGCAGAAGGGGACTAGCGGGAGTAAGGGAGCAGTACTTC
>TRBV23-1|.|TRBJ1-2|.
CASSQSRGIGYGYTF
TGCGCCAGCAGTCAATCTCGGGGTATCGGCTATGGCTACACCTTC
>TRBV6-1|.|TRBJ1-2|few
CASSETPVTGNYGYTF
TGTGCCAGTAGTGAAACACCCGTCACAGGGAACTATGGCTACACCTTC
>TRBV10-3|TRBD2|TRBJ2-5|.
CAFPGRGLQETQYF
TGTGCCTTCCCCGGGAGGGGCCTACAAGAGACCCAGTACTTC
>TRBV27|.|TRBJ1-2|few
CASSPVGGNGYGYTF
TGTGCCAGCAGTCCAGTCGGGGGGAATGGCTATGGCTACACCTTC
>TRBV5-8|.|TRBJ2-2|.
CASSWGTSPTLGGELFF
TGTGCCAGCAGCTGGGGGACATCCCCTACTCTTGGCGGGGAGCTGTTTTTT
>TRBV7-8|TRBD1|TRBJ2-7|.
CASSIGQGNSYEQYF
TGTGCCAGCAGCATTGGACAGGGAAACTCCTACGAGCAGTACTTC
>TRBV7-6|.|TRBJ1-2|once
CASSLGSGPAEGYTF
TGTGCCAGCAGCTTAGGGAGTGGGCCAGCGGAAGGCTACACCTTC
>TRBV6-5|.|TRBJ1-1|few
CASSQQGGGTEAFF
TGTGCCAGCAGCCAACAGGGCGGGGGCACTGAAGCTTTCTTT
>TRBV18|TRBD2|TRBJ2-1|.
CASSLSAGANNEQFF
TGTGCCAGCTCACTTTCAGCGGGAGCGAACAATGAGCAGTTCTTC
>TRBV6-5|.|TRBJ2-7|few
CASSSERAVYEQYF
TGTGCCAGCAGTTCCGAGCGTGCAGTTTACGAGCAGTACTTC
>TRBV7-2|TRBD2|TRBJ2-7|.
CASSFYLRLAGEDEQYF
TGTGCCAGCAGCTTCTATCTTAGACTAGCGGGAGAGGACGAGCAGTACTTC
>TRBV4-2|TRBD1|TRBJ1-2|.
CASSRPQGGVTGEYGYTF
TGTGCCAGCAGCCGCCCACAGGGGGGCGTAACGGGGGAATATGGCTACACCTTC
>TRBV7-6|.|TRBJ2-1|few
CASSLVANSFNNEQFF
TGTGCCAGCAGCTTAGTAGCTAATAGTTTTAACAATGAGCAGTTCTTC
>TRBV18|.|TRBJ1-2|.
CASSEDRSYGYTF
TGTGCCAGCTCAGAAGACAGGAGCTATGGCTACACCTTC
>TRBV25-1|.|TRBJ1-1|once
CASSLGAITEAFF
TGTGCCAGCAGTTTGGGGGCGATCACTGAAGCTTTCTTT
>TRBV7-9|TRBD1|TRBJ2-1|.
CASSPEGQISGSEQFF
TGTGCCAGCAGCCCCGAGGGACAGATATCAGGGAGTGAGCAGTTCTTC
>TRBV15|.|TRBJ2-3|.
CATRRWGDTDTQYF
TGTGCCACCAGGCGGTGGGGGGACACAGATACGCAGTATTTT
>TRBV4-2|.|TRBJ2-1|once
CASSQDYEGRYNEQFF
TGTGCCAGCAGCCAAGATTATGAGGGCAGATACAATGAGCAGTTCTTC
>TRBV5-1|.|TRBJ2-7|.
CASSGGNSYEQYF
TGCGCCAGCAGCGGGGGGAACTCCTACGAGCAGTACTTC
>TRBV9|TRBD2|TRBJ2-3|.
CASSVGSGGPEEQYF
TGTGCCAGCAGCGTAGGTAGCGGGGGCCCGGAGGAGCAGTATTTT
>TRBV28|.|TRBJ2-7|.
CASRQTASYEQYF
TGTGCCAGCAGGCAGACAGCCTCCTACGAGCAGTACTTC
>TRBV4-3|.|TRBJ2-2|.
CASSRGPNTGELFF
TGCGCCAGCAGCCGGGGCCCGAACACCGGGGAGCTGTTTTTT
>TRBV6-6|TRBD1|TRBJ2-5|.
CASRGTGNQETQYF
TGTGCCAGCAGAGGGACAGGGAACCAAGAGACCCAGTACTTC
>TRBV5-6|TRBD1|TRBJ1-2|.
CASRPRQGQGGSIYGYTF
TGTGCCAGCAGACCCCGGCAAGGACAGGGCGGATCTATCTATGGCTACACCTTC
>TRBV7-2|.|TRBJ2-5|.
CASSHSGRYQETQYF
TGTGCCAGCAGCCATAGCGGCCGGTACCAAGAGACCCAGTACTTC
>TRBV7-9|TRBD1|TRBJ2-3|.
CASSLRGQADTQYF
TGTGCCAGCAGCTTAAGGGGGCAGGCAGATACGCAGTATTTT